This T cell receptor (beta chain) emerged from a study of blood T cell repertoires in COVID-19. Sequencing used immunoSEQ multiplex PCR; TCRdb keeps in-frame clones, though not all of them. The data contain tens of thousands of clones, around 83% of them singletons. Germline loops: CDR1 MNHEY, CDR2 SVGAGI. Trimming left V 8 bases short and J 1 base short, with 11 bases between. The CDR3 runs to 13 residues. Sequenced material: peripheral blood. The origin of this receptor is a man aged 45-65 years with active COVID-19. J is TRBJ1-1 and V is TRBV6-5; a possible D gene is TRBD1 (6 bases). CDR3 residues: CASGSGENTEAFF. The CDR3 nucleotides read TGTGCCAGCGGCTCAGGGGAGAACACTGAAGCTTTCTTT.